The clone carrying this T cell receptor (beta chain) was seen a few times. Its cognate antigen is unknown. The source of the sample is a study of T cell repertoires in cytomegalovirus infection. Per germline, CDR1 SGHKS and CDR2 YYEKEE (reference sequence). V was trimmed by 0 bases and J by 4 bases, leaving 17 bases between them. The CDR3 extends over 16 amino acids. MiXCR, applied by TCRdb to the reads, yields one record per CDR3 protein. Among 600,000 to 800,000 distinct CDR3 sequences listed, 20% to 30% were seen once. Study results and limitations: Carriers of CMV plus the relevant HLA were identified by cumulative public TCR beta family frequency. In two of eight donors, the top clonotype was HLA-C-restricted CMV-specific.

Source material: CD8+ T cells from PBMCs. The TCR originated in a human donor in good health (CMV status not recorded). Some clones in this sample may be carry-over from other donors' samples. This sequence joins TRBV5-5 and TRBJ2-7; tentatively, D is TRBD1 or TRBD2 (5 bases each). CDR3 loop: CASSLGSVLGTYEQYF. The CDR3 DNA reads TGTGCCAGCAGCTTGGGGAGCGTCTTGGGGACGTACGAGCAGTACTTC.